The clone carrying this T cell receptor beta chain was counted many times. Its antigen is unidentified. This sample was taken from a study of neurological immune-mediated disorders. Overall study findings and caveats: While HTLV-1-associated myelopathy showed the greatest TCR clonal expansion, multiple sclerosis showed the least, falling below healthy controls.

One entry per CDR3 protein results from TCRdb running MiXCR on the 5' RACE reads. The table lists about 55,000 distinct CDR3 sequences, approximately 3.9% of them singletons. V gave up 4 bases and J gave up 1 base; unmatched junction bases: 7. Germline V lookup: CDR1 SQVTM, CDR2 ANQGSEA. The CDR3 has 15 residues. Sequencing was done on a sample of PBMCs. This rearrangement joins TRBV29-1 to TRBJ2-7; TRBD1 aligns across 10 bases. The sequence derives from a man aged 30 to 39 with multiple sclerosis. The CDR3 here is CSVGGDRGPSYEQYF. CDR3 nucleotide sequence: TGCAGCGTTGGGGGGGACAGGGGCCCTTCCTACGAGCAGTACTTC.